This TCR beta chain was sequenced during a study of blood T cell repertoires in COVID-19. In germline, CDR1 is MGHRA, CDR2 YSYEKL. The V and J ends lost 3 bases and 9 bases, in that order; junction bases with no gene match: 7. There are 15 residues in the CDR3. Repertoires were generated with immunoSEQ multiplex PCR, while TCRdb's copy carries only in-frame clones and drops some. The sample contains 20,000 to 30,000 clones, roughly 90% of which appear only once. Sequencing was done on a sample of peripheral blood. This chain uses TRBV4-1 with TRBJ2-1; 11 bases match TRBD2. This receptor was identified in a human donor in a cohort sampled during active COVID-19. CDR3 residues: CASSQPGLAVGEQFF. The CDR3, as DNA: TGCGCCAGCAGCCAGCCGGGACTAGCGGTAGGTGAGCAGTTCTTC.